This record looks at one TCR beta chain sequence and its context. This sample was included in a study of shared T cell receptors in the human thymus. CDR1 is MDHEN, CDR2 SYDVKM, per germline. Trimming at V came to 7 bases and at J to 6 bases, leaving 15 bases not matched to a gene. This CDR3 contains 16 residues. Method: immunoSEQ multiplex PCR; TCRdb's copy keeps in-frame clones and lacks some. Of 550,000 to 800,000 clones listed, over 75% are singletons. These data were likewise used in another study, on human thymus T cells. This second report adds: Finnish infants who were healthy and having corrective surgery for congenital heart defects made up the donors. In unrelated individuals, thymic repertoires overlapped highly, according to related research.

The sequence was collected from a girl in the first two years of life with a congenital heart defect. The sequenced sample consisted of thymocytes. The chain uses TRBV28 and TRBJ2-1, with 7 bases aligning to TRBD1. DNA of the CDR3: TGTGCCAGCAACTTAAAAGAGGGGGCGCGAGGCAATGAGCAGTTCTTC. It translates to CASNLKEGARGNEQFF.